A single sample gave rise to the 23 T cell receptor beta chains below, sequenced in a study of blood T cell repertoires in COVID-19. Profiled with immunoSEQ multiplex PCR; TCRdb holds only in-frame clones, not every one. The sample comprises roughly 71,000 clones, over 80% of which are singletons, and around a sixth rests with the top ten. The specimen sequenced was peripheral blood. The receptors here all came from a woman of 80 years or more with acute or convalescent COVID-19.

The chain has TRBV7-3 and TRBJ2-5; 11 bases agree with TRBD2. The CDR3 length is 15 residues. The V gene's germline CDR1 is SGHTA and CDR2 FQGTGA. The V gene end was trimmed by 5 bases and the J gene end by 4 bases; junction bases not matched to a gene: 6. Here the CDR3 DNA reads TGTGCCAGCAGCCCTAGCGGGGGGCCTGCAGAGACCCAGTACTTC. Its protein is CASSPSGGPAETQYF.

V and J are TRBV28 and TRBJ1-1; 11 bases agree with TRBD1. The CDR3 spans 14 residues. The trim removed 4 bases at V and 5 bases at J, leaving 3 bases unmatched. Germline V gene lookup returns CDR1 MDHEN and CDR2 SYDVKM. The CDR3 loop reads CASSSGQGGTEAFF. The CDR3 DNA is TGTGCCAGCAGTTCGGGACAGGGGGGGACTGAAGCTTTCTTT.

This clone was recorded a few times. The chain uses TRBV11-2 and TRBJ1-6; tentatively, D is TRBD1 (5 bases). The CDR3 has 18 residues. V shed 2 bases and J shed 5 bases, with 19 bases lying between them. CDR1 is SGHAT and CDR2 is FQNNGV in the germline V gene. Here the CDR3 reads CASSLKGKSNGHNSPLHF. The CDR3 DNA reads TGTGCCAGCAGCTTAAAGGGGAAGTCGAACGGTCATAATTCACCCCTCCACTTT.

CDR3 in amino acids: CASSLGRGGRGETQYF. The CDR3 region has the DNA TGCGCCAGCAGCTTGGGGCGCGGGGGCAGGGGAGAGACCCAGTACTTC. The V call is TRBV5-1, the J call TRBJ2-5; weak D call: TRBD2 (7 bases). The CDR3 has 16 residues. The germline V gene has CDR1 SGHRS and CDR2 YFSETQ. Trimming took off 0 bases at V and 4 bases at J, with 16 bases between the two ends.

This clone was counted once. The chain combines TRBV2 with TRBJ2-3; 9 positions match TRBD2. CDR1 is SNHLY, CDR2 FYNNEI, per germline. The CDR3 sequence is 15 residues long. V dropped 4 bases and J dropped 3; count of bases not matched to a gene: 5. For the CDR3, the DNA is TGTGCCAGCAGTGTAGCGGGAGTTAAAACAGATACGCAGTATTTT. It yields the protein CASSVAGVKTDTQYF.

The gene calls are TRBV5-6 and TRBJ2-5; weak D call: TRBD2 (7 bases). V shed 7 bases and J shed 4 bases, with 11 bases lying between them. Germline-derived CDR1 and CDR2 are SGHDT and YYEEEE. The CDR3 contains 12 residues. The CDR3 region is CASSRGGETQYF. CDR3 nucleotide sequence: TGTGCCAGCTCTAGGGGGGGAGAGACCCAGTACTTC.

The chain is built from TRBV2 and TRBJ1-6; no firm D call. V lost 1 base and J lost 5, with 21 bases in between. The germline V gene encodes CDR1 SNHLY and CDR2 FYNNEI. This CDR3 is built from 19 residues. CDR3 region: CASSEVVVGRVGHNSPLHF. DNA of the CDR3: TGTGCCAGCAGTGAAGTAGTGGTAGGGCGGGTTGGACATAATTCACCCCTCCACTTT.

The V gene is TRBV30, the J gene TRBJ2-2, with 9 bases identical to TRBD1. The trim removed 2 bases at V and 6 bases at J, leaving 4 bases unmatched. The CDR3 runs to 14 residues. In germline, CDR1 is GTSNPN, CDR2 SVGIG (reference sequence). The CDR3 is CAWSRGQGAGELFF. The CDR3 DNA is TGTGCCTGGAGTCGGGGACAGGGCGCCGGGGAGCTGTTTTTT.

The chain is built from TRBV4-2 and TRBJ2-1, with TRBD2 matching 11 bases. CDR1 and CDR2 from the germline V gene are LGHNA and YNFKEQ. This CDR3 is 15 amino acids long. V shed 2 bases, J shed 9 bases, and the junction held 6 bases outside the gene matches. CDR3 sequence (DNA): TGTGCCAGCAGCCAAATAGCGGGAGGGACCAGTGAGCAGTTCTTC. It specifies CASSQIAGGTSEQFF.

V is TRBV5-1 and J is TRBJ2-3, with 7 bases lining up with TRBD2. V was clipped by 4 bases and J by 3 bases; unmatched bases: 2. CDR3 length: 13 residues. CDR1 and CDR2 (germline): SGHRS, YFSETQ. The CDR3 nucleotides are TGCGCCAGCAGCCGGGAGGCGACAGATACGCAGTATTTT. Encoded protein: CASSREATDTQYF. The full variable domain, completed using reference TRBV5-1 and TRBJ2-3, is KAGVTQTPRYLIKTRGQQVTLSCSPISGHRSVSWYQQTPGQGLQFLFEYFSETQRNKGNFPGRFSGRQFSNSRSEMNVSTLELGDSALYLCASSREATDTQYFGPGTRLTVL.

This chain links TRBV5-4 with TRBJ1-1; 7 nucleotides align to TRBD1. The germline CDR1 and CDR2 sequences are SGHNT and YYREEE (reference sequence). After removal of 7 bases from V and 1 base from J, the junction contained 7 bases not matched to a gene. CDR3 size: 14 residues. The chain's CDR3 is CASRREGANTEAFF. The CDR3 DNA is TGTGCCAGCCGAAGAGAGGGGGCGAACACTGAAGCTTTCTTT.

The gene calls are TRBV11-2 and TRBJ2-1; tentatively, D is TRBD2 (6 bases). CDR3 size: 17 residues. The germline V gene encodes CDR1 SGHAT and CDR2 FQNNGV. V shed 5 bases and J shed 0 bases, with 17 bases lying between them. This CDR3 is CASSEGLYPSSYNEQFF. CDR3 coding DNA: TGTGCCAGCAGCGAGGGACTTTACCCAAGCTCCTACAATGAGCAGTTCTTC.

CDR3: CATSDVGFAGGGEQFF. The DNA of the CDR3 is TGTGCCACCAGTGATGTTGGTTTTGCGGGGGGCGGTGAGCAGTTCTTC. The J gene is TRBJ2-1, the V gene TRBV24-1; 8 nucleotides match TRBD2. V lost 3 bases, J lost 9 bases, and 12 bases stayed unmatched. Germline CDR1 reads KGHDR; CDR2 reads SFDVKD. The CDR3 length is 16 residues.

This clone has only one observation. This chain connects TRBV5-4 to TRBJ2-5, with D tentatively TRBD2 (6 bases). V was shortened by 4 bases and J by 5 bases, with 12 bases between the two germline ends. The CDR3 spans 13 residues. Per the germline V gene, CDR1 is SGHNT and CDR2 is YYREEE (reference sequence). The CDR3 here is CASSPGLVETQYF. The CDR3 DNA sequence: TGTGCCAGCAGCCCGGGACTGGTTGAGACCCAGTACTTC.

A single count supports this clone. The CDR3 here is CASSPGQRFEKLFF. The CDR3 DNA sequence: TGTGCCAGCAGTCCGGGACAGAGGTTCGAAAAACTGTTTTTT. This sequence joins TRBV27 and TRBJ1-4; 7 positions match TRBD1. Germline CDR1 is MNHEY and CDR2 is SMNVEV (reference sequence). Unmatched junction bases numbered 8, after V lost 5 bases and J lost 8 bases. The CDR3 extends over 14 amino acids.

The sample holds one count of this clone. The rearrangement links TRBV5-1 to TRBJ2-5, with 8 positions matching TRBD1. Germline V gene lookup returns CDR1 SGHRS and CDR2 YFSETQ. Trimming removed 0 bases from V and 8 bases from J; junction bases left unmatched: 6. The CDR3 is 14 amino acids. The CDR3 DNA is TGCGCCAGCAGCTTGGAGGGGACAGGCCTAACCCAGTACTTC. As protein: CASSLEGTGLTQYF.

The chain carries TRBV11-3 and TRBJ1-1, with D perhaps TRBD1 (5 bases). Germline V gene data show CDR1 as SGHNT and CDR2 as YENEEA. V was trimmed by 4 bases and J by 3 bases, leaving 18 bases between them. The CDR3 consists of 16 residues. CDR3 amino acids: CASSSDMGLSYTEAFF. Here the CDR3 DNA reads TGTGCCAGCAGCTCCGACATGGGACTATCCTACACTGAAGCTTTCTTT.

This chain connects TRBV9 to TRBJ2-7, with D maybe TRBD2 (6 bases). V lost 4 bases, J lost 0 bases, and 17 bases lay in between. Per the germline V gene, CDR1 is SGDLS and CDR2 is YYNGEE. This CDR3 spans 16 amino acids. CDR3 bases: TGTGCCAGCAGCACCGGAGGGTGGGGACTCTCCTACGAGCAGTACTTC. Protein sequence: CASSTGGWGLSYEQYF.

As to this clone: Additional DNA sequences in this sample encode the identical CDR3. The chain has TRBV18 and TRBJ2-7, with 9 bases aligning to TRBD1. Germline CDR1 and CDR2: KGHSH and LQKENI. The J segment lost 2 bases and the V segment lost 6 bases, leaving 5 bases of the junction unmatched. The CDR3 is 14 residues long. The DNA of the CDR3 is TGTGCCAGCTCCCCGGGACAGGGAGCCTACGAGCAGTACTTC. It yields the protein CASSPGQGAYEQYF. Supplemented by reference TRBV18 and TRBJ2-7, the full variable domain reads NAGVMQNPRHLVRRRGQEARLRCSPMKGHSHVYWYRQLPEEGLKFMVYLQKENIIDESGMPKERFSAEFPKEGPSILRIQQVVRGDSAAYFCASSPGQGAYEQYFGPGTRLTVT.

This clone showed up just once. The genes are TRBV6-4 and TRBJ1-2; D perhaps matches TRBD1 (5 bases). Germline V gene sequence: CDR1 MRHNA, CDR2 SNTAGT. The CDR3 has 14 residues. Trimming pared 0 bases from V and 4 bases from J, leaving 9 bases between. The CDR3 nucleotides are TGTGCCAGCAGTGACTCGAGGGGAGGCTATGGCTACACCTTC. It specifies CASSDSRGGYGYTF.

V is TRBV9 and J is TRBJ1-2; D gene unclear. V was shortened by 4 bases and J by 2 bases, with 9 bases between the two germline ends. The germline V gene has CDR1 SGDLS and CDR2 YYNGEE. This CDR3 comprises 13 residues. Here the CDR3 reads CASSLDINYGYTF. The CDR3 DNA sequence: TGTGCCAGCAGCCTTGACATCAACTATGGCTACACCTTC. Combining the CDR3 with reference TRBV9 and TRBJ1-2 gives the whole variable domain DSGVTQTPKHLITATGQRVTLRCSPRSGDLSVYWYQQSLDQGLQFLIQYYNGEERAKGNILERFSAQQFPDLHSELNLSSLELGDSALYFCASSLDINYGYTFGSGTRLTVV.

The chain is built from TRBV12-3 or TRBV12-4 and TRBJ1-2, with D possibly matching TRBD1 (5 bases). This CDR3 has 12 residues. Trimming stripped 2 bases from V and 8 bases from J, with 9 bases between. CDR3 sequence reads: CASSLNWGGYTF. The CDR3 nucleotides are TGTGCCAGCAGTTTAAACTGGGGCGGCTACACCTTC.

The rearrangement uses TRBV19 and TRBJ2-3; the D is unclear. CDR1 LNHDA and CDR2 SQIVND come from the germline V gene (reference sequence). The CDR3 is 14 amino acids. The ends were cut back, 3 bases at V and 5 bases at J, with 12 bases in the middle. CDR3 in amino acids: CASSIARVGDTQYF. The CDR3 DNA follows: TGTGCCAGTAGTATTGCCCGGGTGGGAGATACGCAGTATTTT.